This TCR beta chain was documented in a study of blood T cell repertoires in COVID-19 (dated by TCRdb to between 2020 and 2021). At the level of the whole study: Samples covering the acute and convalescent phases of COVID-19 were provided by collaborators in the United States, Italy and Spain. Samples came from the ongoing ImmuneRACE study (first 160 participants) plus 1,254 subjects from 6 global collaborators. A freely available public database, intended as a resource for researchers studying the immune response to SARS-CoV-2, is where the repertoires were released. Subjects who had been exposed to COVID-19, were actively infected with it, or had recovered from it provided the deeply sampled blood TCRbeta repertoires that made up the dataset. Sample metadata almost always included a de-identified subject ID, COVID-19 status, age in years and sex. The material from the prospective study consisted of cDNA or gDNA derived from T cells, B-cell-depleted T cells, or PBMCs. Where available, HLA class I and class II types were obtained from metadata supplied by the sample provider rather than from assay-based typing.

Participants in the prospective study were aged 18 to 89 years, lived in about two dozen United States geographic areas, and enrolled through a virtual design. In the prospective study, participants were assigned to cohorts based on the clinical history participants reported in a screening survey and a study questionnaire. For ImmuneRACE Cohort 3, a participant was defined as recovered based on two consecutive negative NP/OP PCR tests, clearance by a healthcare professional, or resolution of symptoms. In the prospective study, mobile phlebotomists collected whole blood, serum and a nasopharyngeal or oropharyngeal swab from each participant. Participants in the prospective study had the option to provide additional blood draws and questionnaires over a 2-month period. Before DNA extraction, prospective study blood samples were shipped either frozen or at room temperature. Concerning this clone: Its recognized antigen is unknown. There are no base qualities to consult, and no much larger clone falls within one base.

TCRbeta CDR3 regions were amplified from genomic DNA by means of the immunoSEQ Assay, a bias-controlled multiplex PCR. From the authors' description of their analysis: The number of nucleated cells in each sample was estimated by amplification of reference gene primers within the assay. Sequence reads were collapsed and filtered to measure the absolute abundance of every unique TCRbeta CDR3 rearrangement. For each sample, productive Simpson clonality was calculated as the square root of Simpson's diversity index across productive rearrangements. The clones in this table, taken by TCRdb from immuneACCESS, are in-frame only. Not every clone is retained; where verified, under half of the shortfall comes from an unresolved V gene, and the cause of the rest is unknown. V, J and clone size reflect that table, while D and trimming were determined from the DNA. The sample table holds over 150,000 clones, of which about 86% were seen once. The biggest ten clones account for around 7.9% of the sample.

What the research found in general, with its limitations: Clinical and demographic metadata were provided uncurated, with the amount varying by source and participant.

The receptor's source is a man aged 50 or older who had recovered from COVID-19. The sample taken for sequencing was PBMCs or T cells enriched from blood (not recorded which).

The CDR3 corresponds to CASGGALNRELFF. The nucleotide sequence is given as TGTGCTAGTGGTGGTGCACTAAATCGGGAGCTGTTTTTT. The rearrangement combines TRBV12-5 with TRBJ2-2; the D gene cannot be resolved reliably. The junction carries 13 bases between V and J, which are trimmed by 5 bases and 9 bases respectively. From its cysteine to its phenylalanine, the CDR3 spans 13 amino acids. The only DNA kept is the CDR3, 39 bases in frame from the first base. The germline V gene provides CDR1 LGHNT and CDR2 FRNRAP.